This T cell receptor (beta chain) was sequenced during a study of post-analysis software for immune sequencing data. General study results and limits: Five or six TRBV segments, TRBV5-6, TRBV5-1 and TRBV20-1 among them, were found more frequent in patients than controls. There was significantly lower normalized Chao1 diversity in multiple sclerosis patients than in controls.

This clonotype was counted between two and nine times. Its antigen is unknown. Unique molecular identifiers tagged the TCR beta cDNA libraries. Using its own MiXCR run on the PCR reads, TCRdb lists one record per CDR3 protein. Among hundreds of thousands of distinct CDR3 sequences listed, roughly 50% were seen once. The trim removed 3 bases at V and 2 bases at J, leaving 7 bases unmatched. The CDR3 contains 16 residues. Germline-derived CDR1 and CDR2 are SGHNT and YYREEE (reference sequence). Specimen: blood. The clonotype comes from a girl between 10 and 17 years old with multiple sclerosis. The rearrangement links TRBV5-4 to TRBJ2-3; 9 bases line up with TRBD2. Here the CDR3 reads CASSYGTSSVTDTQYF. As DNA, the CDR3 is TGTGCCAGCAGCTATGGGACTAGCTCGGTCACAGATACGCAGTATTTT.